One sample yielded the 5 T cell receptor beta chains listed below, sequenced in a study of cytomegalovirus exposure and HLA in healthy donors. PCR involved 60 Vbeta and 13 Jbeta primers. Libraries were prepared by immunoSEQ multiplex PCR; TCRdb keeps only in-frame clonotypes and omits some of them. Of tens of thousands of clones in the sample, around 85% were seen once. Sequenced input: PBMCs. The receptors come from a man aged 45-65 years in good health and CMV-seronegative.

This clone was seen once. The chain employs TRBV18 and TRBJ1-6; tentative D call: TRBD1 (5 bases). The V gene lost 1 base and the J gene lost 7 bases, with 11 bases spanning the gap. This CDR3 region has 15 residues. Germline CDR1 and CDR2: KGHSH and LQKENI. CDR3 sequence reads: CASSPQGDSNSPLHF. The CDR3 DNA reads TGTGCCAGCTCACCACAAGGGGATTCAAATTCACCCCTCCACTTT.

The chain links TRBV5-8 to TRBJ1-6; no clear D. The CDR3 runs to 14 residues. Germline lookup yields CDR1 SGHTS and CDR2 YDEGEE. Deletions cut 0 bases from V and 8 bases from J, with 9 bases between. The CDR3 loop is CASSLGQLDSPLHF. The CDR3 DNA is TGTGCCAGCAGCTTGGGCCAGTTGGATTCACCCCTCCACTTT.

The genes are TRBV30 and TRBJ1-1; the D gene is possibly TRBD1 (6 bases). The V and J ends lost 4 bases and 5 bases respectively, with 14 bases between them. The CDR3 is 13 residues long. Germline V gene sequence: CDR1 GTSNPN, CDR2 SVGIG (reference sequence). The CDR3 here is CAWNVQGWTEAFF. The CDR3 DNA is TGTGCCTGGAACGTGCAGGGGTGGACTGAAGCTTTCTTT.

The V and J genes are TRBV27 and TRBJ2-7; 7 positions match TRBD1. The V gene end was trimmed by 11 bases and the J gene end by 5 bases; junction bases not matched to a gene: 12. The CDR3 sequence is 13 residues long. The germline CDR1 and CDR2 sequences are MNHEY and SMNVEV (reference sequence). In DNA, the CDR3 is TGTGCCTCAAGGGCCCAGGGGGTCCACGAGCAGTACTTC. As protein: CASRAQGVHEQYF.

In its sample, this clone is medium-sized. This chain links TRBV6-1 with TRBJ1-5, with D maybe TRBD1 (5 bases). Germline values: CDR1 MNHNS, CDR2 SASEGT. This CDR3 comprises 15 residues. Trimming took 8 bases from V and 6 from J, leaving 20 bases between them. CDR3 nucleotides: TGTGCCAGCGTGAGGGACGGGGGGTCAGGTCAGCCCCAGCATTTT. Translating it yields CASVRDGGSGQPQHF.